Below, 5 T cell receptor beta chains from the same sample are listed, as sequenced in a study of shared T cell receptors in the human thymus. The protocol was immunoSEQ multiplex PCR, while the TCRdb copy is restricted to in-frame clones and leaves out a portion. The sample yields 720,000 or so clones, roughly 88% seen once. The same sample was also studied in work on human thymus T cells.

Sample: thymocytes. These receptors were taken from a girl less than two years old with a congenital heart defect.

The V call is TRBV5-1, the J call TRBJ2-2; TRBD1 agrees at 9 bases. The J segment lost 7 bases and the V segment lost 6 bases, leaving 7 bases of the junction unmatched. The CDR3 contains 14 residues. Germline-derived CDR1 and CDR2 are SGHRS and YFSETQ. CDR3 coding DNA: TGCGCCAGCAAACAGGGGGCCGGAGGCGGGGAGCTGTTTTTT. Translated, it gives CASKQGAGGGELFF.

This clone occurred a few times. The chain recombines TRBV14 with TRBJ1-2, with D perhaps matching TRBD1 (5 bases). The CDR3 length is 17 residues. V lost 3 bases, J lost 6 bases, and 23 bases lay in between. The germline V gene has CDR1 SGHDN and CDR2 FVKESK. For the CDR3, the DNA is TGTGCCAGCAGCCAGCCTCTAGGTTTGGGGGGATGGGATGGCTACACCTTC. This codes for CASSQPLGLGGWDGYTF.

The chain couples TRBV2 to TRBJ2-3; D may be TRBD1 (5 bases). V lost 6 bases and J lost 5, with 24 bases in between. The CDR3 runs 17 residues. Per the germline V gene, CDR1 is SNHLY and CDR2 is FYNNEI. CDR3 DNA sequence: TGTGCCAGCAGGGACCCTAAGGGGCGCCCTATGAAAGATACGCAGTATTTT. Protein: CASRDPKGRPMKDTQYF.

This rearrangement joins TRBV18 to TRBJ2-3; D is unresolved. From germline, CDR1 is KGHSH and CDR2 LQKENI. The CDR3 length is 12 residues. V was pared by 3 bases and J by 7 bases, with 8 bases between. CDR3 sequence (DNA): TGTGCCAGCTCACCTCCACAGAATACGCAGTATTTT. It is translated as CASSPPQNTQYF.

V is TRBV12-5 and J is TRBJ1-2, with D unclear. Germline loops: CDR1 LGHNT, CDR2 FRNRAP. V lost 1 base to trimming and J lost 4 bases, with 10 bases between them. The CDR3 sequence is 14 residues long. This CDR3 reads CASGLATIGYGYTF. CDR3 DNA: TGTGCTAGTGGTTTGGCCACTATCGGCTATGGCTACACCTTC.